This T cell receptor (beta chain) was captured in a study of T cells in women clearing cervical HPV infection. Background on the study: Blood came at first lesion visit for cases, post-clearance for controls.

immunoSEQ multiplex PCR used an average of around 1,200 ng genomic DNA. Using immunoSEQ multiplex PCR, the repertoire was profiled, and TCRdb retains in-frame clones only, with some absent. This table holds 25,000 to 35,000 clones. As to this clone: With the read ending 3 residues before the CDR3 end, the germline J gene is used to fill in that end.

Germline values: CDR1 MNHEY, CDR2 SVGEGT. This CDR3 region has 12 residues. Trimming shortened V by 6 bases and J by 4 bases, and 9 bases separated the two germline ends. Sequenced sample: blood buffy coat. V gene TRBV6-2 or TRBV6-3 combines with J gene TRBJ1-2; D is perhaps TRBD1 (5 bases). The receptor's source is a woman between 18 and 69 years old with a cervical HPV16 infection that either progressed to CIN3+ or cleared (not recorded which). CDR3 region: CASRRGAYGYTF. The sequenced part of the CDR3 DNA is TGTGCCAGCAGGAGAGGGGCCTATGGC.